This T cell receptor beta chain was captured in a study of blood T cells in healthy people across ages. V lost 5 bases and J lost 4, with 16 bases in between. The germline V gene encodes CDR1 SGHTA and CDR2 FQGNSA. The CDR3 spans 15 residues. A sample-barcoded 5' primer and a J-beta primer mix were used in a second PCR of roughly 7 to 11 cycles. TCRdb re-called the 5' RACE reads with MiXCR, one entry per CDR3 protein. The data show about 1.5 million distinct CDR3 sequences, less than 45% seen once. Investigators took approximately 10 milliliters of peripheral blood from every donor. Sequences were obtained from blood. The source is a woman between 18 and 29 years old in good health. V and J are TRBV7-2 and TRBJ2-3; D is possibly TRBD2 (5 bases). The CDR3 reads CASSADGLVPDTQYF. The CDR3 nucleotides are TGTGCCAGCAGCGCGGATGGACTCGTCCCAGATACGCAGTATTTT.